Listed below are T cell receptor beta chains from one sample, sequenced in a study of CD8 T cells in ankylosing spondylitis. A single record per CDR3 protein comes from TCRdb applying MiXCR to the 5' RACE reads. The table lists 250,000 to 350,000 distinct CDR3 sequences, 20% of them singletons. The sequencing sample was made of blood, either unsorted or a sorted T cell fraction (not recorded which). The receptors stem from a male donor with ankylosing spondylitis or in good health (not recorded which). The CDR3 runs from the conserved cysteine through the conserved F or W. D genes are given only for firm matches. Size tells how often a clone was seen (once, few, many) or the class of an expanded clone, and some rows leave it out.

J,V,D,size,CDR3,DNA
TRBJ2-1,TRBV7-3,.,many,CASSQFQRYEQFF,TGTGCCAGCAGCCAATTTCAGCGCTATGAGCAGTTCTTC
TRBJ1-5,TRBV4-2,.,few,CASSRDNSNQPQHF,TGTGCCAGCAGCCGGGACAATAGCAATCAGCCCCAGCATTTT
TRBJ2-3,TRBV9,TRBD1,.,CASSVLGQGSTDTQYF,TGTGCCAGCAGCGTCCTCGGACAGGGAAGCACAGATACGCAGTATTTT
TRBJ2-3,TRBV27,.,.,CASRFFSTDTQYF,TGTGCCAGCAGATTCTTTAGCACAGATACGCAGTATTTT
TRBJ1-4,TRBV9,.,.,CASSLRAATNEKLFF,TGTGCCAGCAGCCTCCGGGCAGCAACTAATGAAAAACTGTTTTTT
TRBJ2-5,TRBV7-2,.,few,CASSWAREFWETQYF,TGTGCCAGCAGCTGGGCCAGGGAGTTTTGGGAGACCCAGTACTTC
TRBJ1-2,TRBV20-1,.,many,CSAPTGRGYGYTF,TGCAGTGCTCCCACAGGGAGAGGGTATGGCTACACCTTC
TRBJ2-6,TRBV7-3,.,.,CASSQDQTGANVLTF,TGTGCCAGCAGCCAAGACCAAACTGGGGCCAACGTCCTGACTTTC
TRBJ2-5,TRBV25-1,TRBD1,few,CASSRRTGETQYF,TGTGCCAGCTCCCGCAGGACAGGAGAGACCCAGTACTTC
TRBJ2-1,TRBV11-3,TRBD2,.,CASSSSSGKNNEQFF,TGTGCCAGCAGCTCATCTAGCGGGAAGAACAATGAGCAGTTCTTC
TRBJ1-1,TRBV7-3,TRBD1,.,CASSLTAGGPTEAFF,TGTGCCAGCAGCTTAACGGCAGGGGGGCCCACTGAAGCTTTCTTT
TRBJ1-1,TRBV6-5,.,.,CASTSLGQNTEAFF,TGTGCCAGCACTTCGTTGGGACAGAACACTGAAGCTTTCTTT
TRBJ1-1,TRBV19,TRBD1,.,CASKTGGRDTEAFF,TGTGCCAGTAAGACAGGGGGCCGGGACACTGAAGCTTTCTTT
TRBJ2-3,TRBV9,.,many,CASSVVDSPDTQYF,TGTGCCAGCAGCGTAGTTGACTCACCAGATACGCAGTATTTT
TRBJ1-1,TRBV5-1,TRBD1,.,CASSGGTGRDTEAFF,TGCGCCAGCAGCGGCGGGACAGGGAGGGACACTGAAGCTTTCTTT
TRBJ2-3,TRBV5-1,.,few,CASSLEGIRSDTQYF,TGCGCCAGCAGCTTGGAGGGAATTCGTTCAGATACGCAGTATTTT
TRBJ1-2,TRBV19,TRBD1,.,CASSNQGASSYGYTF,TGTGCCAGTAGTAATCAGGGGGCGTCGTCCTATGGCTACACCTTC
TRBJ2-3,TRBV29-1,.,many,CSVEYPTDTQYF,TGCAGCGTTGAATACCCCACGGATACGCAGTATTTT
TRBJ1-1,TRBV27,TRBD1,.,CASSPQGRTEAFF,TGTGCCAGCAGTCCACAGGGGAGGACTGAAGCTTTCTTT
TRBJ1-1,TRBV5-5,.,many,CASSWSPRRAEAFF,TGTGCCAGCAGCTGGAGTCCGAGGAGGGCTGAAGCTTTCTTT
TRBJ1-2,TRBV5-6,.,few,CASSAGQLDYGYTF,TGTGCCAGCAGCGCAGGACAGTTAGACTATGGCTACACCTTC
TRBJ2-3,TRBV5-1,.,.,CASSWESVDTQYF,TGCGCCAGCAGCTGGGAGTCGGTAGATACGCAGTATTTT
TRBJ2-3,TRBV4-2,.,many,CASSQDPDITDTQYF,TGTGCCAGCAGCCAAGACCCCGACATCACAGATACGCAGTATTTT
TRBJ1-1,TRBV5-1,.,few,CASSLGGAAEAFF,TGCGCCAGCAGCTTAGGGGGGGCGGCTGAAGCTTTCTTT
TRBJ2-5,TRBV4-1,TRBD2,few,CASSHVGLAGDGETQYF,TGCGCCAGCAGCCATGTCGGACTAGCGGGAGATGGTGAGACCCAGTACTTC
TRBJ1-5,TRBV12-3/TRBV12-4,.,many,CASSFGWDQPQHF,TGTGCCAGCAGTTTTGGGTGGGATCAGCCCCAGCATTTT
TRBJ1-1,TRBV29-1,.,.,CSGNGRNTEAFF,TGCAGCGGAAATGGTAGGAACACTGAAGCTTTCTTT
TRBJ2-4,TRBV20-1,.,.,CSASITRGQDIQYF,TGCAGTGCTAGTATAACTAGAGGGCAGGACATTCAGTACTTC
TRBJ2-5,TRBV10-3,.,few,CAISESRGFQETQYF,TGTGCCATCAGTGAGTCTCGGGGTTTCCAAGAGACCCAGTACTTC
TRBJ1-5,TRBV7-8,TRBD1,.,CASSLRTGGGQPQHF,TGTGCCAGCAGCTTAAGGACAGGGGGTGGGCAGCCCCAGCATTTT
TRBJ2-1,TRBV5-1,.,.,CASSIGPAGSSYNEQFF,TGCGCCAGCAGCATCGGGCCGGCGGGGAGCTCATACAATGAGCAGTTCTTC
TRBJ1-1,TRBV5-1,TRBD1,few,CASSLQGVHTEAFF,TGCGCCAGCAGCCTACAGGGGGTCCACACTGAAGCTTTCTTT
TRBJ1-1,TRBV12-3/TRBV12-4,TRBD1,.,CASREDRAGTEAFF,TGTGCCAGCAGGGAGGACAGGGCGGGCACTGAAGCTTTCTTT
TRBJ2-3,TRBV20-1,.,few,CSANSGILTDTQYF,TGCAGTGCAAATAGCGGAATTCTCACAGATACGCAGTATTTT
TRBJ2-2,TRBV5-1,.,few,CASSKDSSNTGELFF,TGCGCCAGCAGCAAGGACAGTTCCAACACCGGGGAGCTGTTTTTT
TRBJ2-3,TRBV7-2,TRBD2,.,CASSPGGGVTDTQYF,TGTGCCAGCAGCCCTGGGGGAGGGGTCACAGATACGCAGTATTTT
TRBJ2-1,TRBV2,TRBD2,few,CASSGSGRAFNEQFF,TGTGCCAGCAGCGGTAGCGGGAGGGCCTTCAATGAGCAGTTCTTC
TRBJ2-1,TRBV7-3,TRBD1,.,CASRVSGQGGNEQFF,TGTGCCAGCAGAGTCTCGGGACAGGGAGGAAATGAGCAGTTCTTC
TRBJ2-1,TRBV7-2,TRBD2,.,CASSGLAGGPWHEQFF,TGTGCCAGCAGCGGTCTAGCGGGAGGGCCATGGCATGAGCAGTTCTTC
TRBJ2-3,TRBV7-6,TRBD1,.,CASSATGTGFTDTQYF,TGTGCCAGCAGCGCGACCGGGACAGGTTTCACAGATACGCAGTATTTT
TRBJ1-2,TRBV2,.,.,CASSQATGAHYGYTF,TGTGCCAGCAGCCAAGCGACAGGAGCGCACTATGGCTACACCTTC
TRBJ1-1,TRBV7-9,.,.,CASSLRTEAFF,TGTGCCAGCAGCTTGCGCACTGAAGCTTTCTTT